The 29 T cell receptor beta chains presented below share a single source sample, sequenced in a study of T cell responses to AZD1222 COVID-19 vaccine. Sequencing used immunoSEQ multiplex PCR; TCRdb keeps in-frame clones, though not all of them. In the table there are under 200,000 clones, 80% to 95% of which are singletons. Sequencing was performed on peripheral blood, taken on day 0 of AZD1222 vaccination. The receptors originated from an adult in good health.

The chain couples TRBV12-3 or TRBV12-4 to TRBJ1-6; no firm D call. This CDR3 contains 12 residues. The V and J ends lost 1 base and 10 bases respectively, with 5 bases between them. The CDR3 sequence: CASSLVRSPLHF. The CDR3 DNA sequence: TGTGCCAGCAGTTTAGTGAGGTCACCCCTCCACTTT.

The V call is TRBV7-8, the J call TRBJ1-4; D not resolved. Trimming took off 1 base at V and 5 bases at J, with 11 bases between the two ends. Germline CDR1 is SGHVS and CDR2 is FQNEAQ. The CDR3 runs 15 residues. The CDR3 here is CASSLGNNKNEKLFF. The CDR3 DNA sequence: TGTGCCAGCAGCTTAGGGAACAACAAGAATGAAAAACTGTTTTTT.

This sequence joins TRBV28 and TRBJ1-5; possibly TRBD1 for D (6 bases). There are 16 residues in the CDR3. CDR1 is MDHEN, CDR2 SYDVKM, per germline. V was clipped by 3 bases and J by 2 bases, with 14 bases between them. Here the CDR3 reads CASSFLGARGNQPQHF. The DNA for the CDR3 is TGTGCCAGCAGTTTTCTGGGGGCGCGAGGCAATCAGCCCCAGCATTTT.

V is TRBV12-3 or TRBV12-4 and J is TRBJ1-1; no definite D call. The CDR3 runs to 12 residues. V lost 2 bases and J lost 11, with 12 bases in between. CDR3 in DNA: TGTGCCAGCAGTTTAACGGGGTATCGGGCTTTCTTT. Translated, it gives CASSLTGYRAFF.

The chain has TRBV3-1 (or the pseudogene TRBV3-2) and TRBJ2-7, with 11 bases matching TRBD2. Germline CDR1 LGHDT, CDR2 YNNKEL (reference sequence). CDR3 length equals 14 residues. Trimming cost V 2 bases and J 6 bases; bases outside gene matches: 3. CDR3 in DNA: TGTGCCAGCAGCCAATCTAGCGGGGGGCTCGAGCAGTACTTC. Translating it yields CASSQSSGGLEQYF.

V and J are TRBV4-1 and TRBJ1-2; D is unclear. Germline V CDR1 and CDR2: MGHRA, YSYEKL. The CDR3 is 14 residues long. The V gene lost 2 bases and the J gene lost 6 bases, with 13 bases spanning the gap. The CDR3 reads CASSQPGKGNGYTF. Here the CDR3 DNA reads TGCGCCAGCAGCCAACCGGGTAAGGGAAATGGCTACACCTTC.

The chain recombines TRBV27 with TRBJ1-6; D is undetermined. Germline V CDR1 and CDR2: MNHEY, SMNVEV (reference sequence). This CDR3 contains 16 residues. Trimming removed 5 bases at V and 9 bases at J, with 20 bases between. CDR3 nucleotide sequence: TGTGCCAGCAGTCCCGACCTGACCTCCAGGAGTTCACCCCTCCACTTT. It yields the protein CASSPDLTSRSSPLHF.

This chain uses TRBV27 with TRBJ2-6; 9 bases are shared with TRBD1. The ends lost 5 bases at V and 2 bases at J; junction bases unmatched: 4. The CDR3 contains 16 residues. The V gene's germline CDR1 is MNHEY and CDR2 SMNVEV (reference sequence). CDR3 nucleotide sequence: TGTGCCAGCAGTCGGGACAGGGTTCCTGGGGCCAACGTCCTGACTTTC. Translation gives CASSRDRVPGANVLTF.

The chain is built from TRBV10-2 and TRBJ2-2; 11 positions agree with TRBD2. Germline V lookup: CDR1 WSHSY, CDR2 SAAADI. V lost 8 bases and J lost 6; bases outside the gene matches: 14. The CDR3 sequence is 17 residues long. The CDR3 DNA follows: TGCGCCAGCCAACTCCCCCAGGGTAGCGGGGGGGCCGGGGAGCTGTTTTTT. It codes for CASQLPQGSGGAGELFF.

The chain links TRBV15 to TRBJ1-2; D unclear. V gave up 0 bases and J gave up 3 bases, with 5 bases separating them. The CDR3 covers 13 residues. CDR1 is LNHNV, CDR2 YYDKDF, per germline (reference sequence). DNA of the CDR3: TGTGCCACCAGCAGAGATAGGGACTATGGCTACACCTTC. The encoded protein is CATSRDRDYGYTF.

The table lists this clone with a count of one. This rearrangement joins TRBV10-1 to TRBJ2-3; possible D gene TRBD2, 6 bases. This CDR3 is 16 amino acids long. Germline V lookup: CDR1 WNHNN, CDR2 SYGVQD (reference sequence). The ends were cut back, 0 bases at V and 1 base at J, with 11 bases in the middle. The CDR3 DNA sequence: TGCGCCAGCAGTGAGTCGTGGCGGGGTGGCACAGATACGCAGTATTTT. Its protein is CASSESWRGGTDTQYF.

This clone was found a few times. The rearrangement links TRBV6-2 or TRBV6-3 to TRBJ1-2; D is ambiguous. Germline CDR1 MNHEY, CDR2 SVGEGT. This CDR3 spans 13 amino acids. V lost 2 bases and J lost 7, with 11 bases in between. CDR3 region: CASSYEAGLGYTF. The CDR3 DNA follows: TGTGCCAGCAGTTACGAGGCAGGTCTTGGCTACACCTTC.

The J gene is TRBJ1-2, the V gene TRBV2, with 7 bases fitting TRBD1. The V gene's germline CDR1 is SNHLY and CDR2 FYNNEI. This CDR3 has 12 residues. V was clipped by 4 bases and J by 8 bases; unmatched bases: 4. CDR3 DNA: TGTGCCAGCAGTGGATCAGGGGGAGGCTACACCTTC. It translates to CASSGSGGGYTF.

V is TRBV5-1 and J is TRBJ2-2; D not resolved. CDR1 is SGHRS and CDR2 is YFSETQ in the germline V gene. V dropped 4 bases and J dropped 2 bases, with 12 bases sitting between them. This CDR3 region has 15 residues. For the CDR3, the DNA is TGCGCCAGCAGCCTCCGACGGATCAACACCGGGGAGCTGTTTTTT. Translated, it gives CASSLRRINTGELFF.

The CDR3 DNA is TGCGCCAGCAGCTTTTATAATGGCCAAGAGACCCAGTACTTC. Protein product: CASSFYNGQETQYF. The V and J genes are TRBV5-1 and TRBJ2-5; unclear D gene. With 2 bases removed from V and 1 base from J, the gap between germline ends came to 9 bases. The CDR3 consists of 14 residues. The germline V gene has CDR1 SGHRS and CDR2 YFSETQ.

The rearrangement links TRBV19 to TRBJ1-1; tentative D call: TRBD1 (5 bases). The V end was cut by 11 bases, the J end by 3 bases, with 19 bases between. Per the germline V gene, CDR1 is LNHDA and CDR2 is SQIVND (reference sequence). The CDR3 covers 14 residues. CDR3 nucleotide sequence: TGTGCCGAAATTACAGGATATGAGTACACTGAAGCTTTCTTT. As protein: CAEITGYEYTEAFF.

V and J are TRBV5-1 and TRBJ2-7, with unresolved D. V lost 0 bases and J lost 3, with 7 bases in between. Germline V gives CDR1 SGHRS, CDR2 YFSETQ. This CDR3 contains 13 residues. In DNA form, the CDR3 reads TGCGCCAGCAGCTTGGCGGCAGACTACGAGCAGTACTTC. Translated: CASSLAADYEQYF.

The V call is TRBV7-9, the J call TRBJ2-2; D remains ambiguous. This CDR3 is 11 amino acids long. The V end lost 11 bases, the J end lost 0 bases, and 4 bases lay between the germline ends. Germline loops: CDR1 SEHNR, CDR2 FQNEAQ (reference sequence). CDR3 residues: CARTNTGELFF. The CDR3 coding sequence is TGTGCCCGGACGAACACCGGGGAGCTGTTTTTT.

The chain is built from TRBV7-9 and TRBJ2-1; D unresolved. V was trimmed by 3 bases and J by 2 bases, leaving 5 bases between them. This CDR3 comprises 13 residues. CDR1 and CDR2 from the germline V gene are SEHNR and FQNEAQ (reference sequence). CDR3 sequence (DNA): TGTGCCAGCAGCTTCATAGCCTACAATGAGCAGTTCTTC. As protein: CASSFIAYNEQFF.

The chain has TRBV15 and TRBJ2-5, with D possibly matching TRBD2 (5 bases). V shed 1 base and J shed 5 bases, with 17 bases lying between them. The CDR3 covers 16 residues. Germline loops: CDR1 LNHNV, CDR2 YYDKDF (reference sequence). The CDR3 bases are TGTGCCACCAGCAGAGCCCCCCCCGGGGTGAGCGAGACCCAGTACTTC. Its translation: CATSRAPPGVSETQYF.

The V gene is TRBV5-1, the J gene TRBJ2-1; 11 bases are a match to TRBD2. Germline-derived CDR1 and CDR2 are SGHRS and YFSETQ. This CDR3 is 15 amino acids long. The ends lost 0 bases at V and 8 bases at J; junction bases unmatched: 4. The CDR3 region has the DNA TGCGCCAGCAGCTTGGCTAGCGGGGGGAGGGATGAGCAGTTCTTC. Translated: CASSLASGGRDEQFF.

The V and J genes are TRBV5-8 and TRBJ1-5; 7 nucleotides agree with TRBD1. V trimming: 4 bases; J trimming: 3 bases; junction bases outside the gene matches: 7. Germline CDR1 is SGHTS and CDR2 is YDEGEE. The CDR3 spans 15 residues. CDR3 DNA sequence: TGTGCCAGCAGCAGAGACAGGGACCTCAATCAGCCCCAGCATTTT. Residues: CASSRDRDLNQPQHF.

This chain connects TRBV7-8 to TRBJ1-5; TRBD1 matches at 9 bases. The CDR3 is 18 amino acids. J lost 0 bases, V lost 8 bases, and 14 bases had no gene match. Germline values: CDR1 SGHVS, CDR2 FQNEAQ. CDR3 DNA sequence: TGTGCCAGCGAACCCTGCGAGACAGGGGGTTATAGCAATCAGCCCCAGCATTTT. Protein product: CASEPCETGGYSNQPQHF.

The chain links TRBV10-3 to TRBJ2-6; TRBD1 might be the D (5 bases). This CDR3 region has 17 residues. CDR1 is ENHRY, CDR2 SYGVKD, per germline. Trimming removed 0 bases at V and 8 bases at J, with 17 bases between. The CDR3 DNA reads TGTGCCATCAGTGAGTCGGGCAGGGATTGGGGTCCCAACGTCCTGACTTTC. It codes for CAISESGRDWGPNVLTF.

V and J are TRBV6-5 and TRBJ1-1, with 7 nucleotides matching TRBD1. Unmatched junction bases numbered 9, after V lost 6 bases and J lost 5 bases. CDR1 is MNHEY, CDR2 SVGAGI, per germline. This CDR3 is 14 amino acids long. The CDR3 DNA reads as TGTGCCAGCAGCTTGGACAGGCCTGGGACTGAAGCTTTCTTT. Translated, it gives CASSLDRPGTEAFF.

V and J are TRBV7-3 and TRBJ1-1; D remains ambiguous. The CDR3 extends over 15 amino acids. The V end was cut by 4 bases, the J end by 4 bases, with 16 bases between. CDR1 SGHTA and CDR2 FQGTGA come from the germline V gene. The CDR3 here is CASSSNGQVTTEAFF. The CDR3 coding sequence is TGTGCCAGCAGCTCAAACGGGCAGGTTACCACTGAAGCTTTCTTT. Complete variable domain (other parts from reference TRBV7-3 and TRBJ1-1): GAGVSQTPSNKVTEKGKYVELRCDPISGHTALYWYRQSLGQGPEFLIYFQGTGAADDSGLPNDRFFAVRPEGSVSTLKIQRTERGDSAVYLCASSSNGQVTTEAFFGQGTRLTVV.

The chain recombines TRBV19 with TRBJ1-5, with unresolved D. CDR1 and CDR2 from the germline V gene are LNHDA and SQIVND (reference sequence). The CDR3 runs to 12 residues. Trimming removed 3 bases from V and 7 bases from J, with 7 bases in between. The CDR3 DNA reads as TGTGCCAGTAGTATGGCCAAGCAGCCCCAGCATTTT. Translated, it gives CASSMAKQPQHF.

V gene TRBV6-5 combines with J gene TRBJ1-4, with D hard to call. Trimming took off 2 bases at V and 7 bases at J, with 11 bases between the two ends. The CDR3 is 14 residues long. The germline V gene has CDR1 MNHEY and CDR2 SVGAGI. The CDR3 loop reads CASSYGPQSEKLFF. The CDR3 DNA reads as TGTGCCAGCAGTTACGGGCCACAGAGTGAAAAACTGTTTTTT.

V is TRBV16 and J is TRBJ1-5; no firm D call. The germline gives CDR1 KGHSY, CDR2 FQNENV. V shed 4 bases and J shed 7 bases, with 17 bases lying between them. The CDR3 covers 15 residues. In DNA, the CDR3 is TGTGCCAGCAGCCCGCTTATCCGGACGGAGCAGCCCCAGCATTTT. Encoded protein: CASSPLIRTEQPQHF.